One and the same sample provided the 10 T cell receptor beta chains below, sequenced in a study of blood T cell repertoires in COVID-19. Using immunoSEQ multiplex PCR, the repertoire was profiled, and TCRdb retains in-frame clones only, with some absent. The sample holds a few hundred thousand clones, about 84% seen once. The sequenced sample was peripheral blood. The receptors originated from a woman between 45 and 65 years old with acute or convalescent COVID-19.

The J gene is TRBJ2-7, the V gene TRBV7-6, with 13 bases fitting TRBD2. The CDR3 has 16 residues. Germline V gene data show CDR1 as SGHVS and CDR2 as FNYEAQ. V gave up 5 bases and J gave up 4 bases; unmatched junction bases: 8. This CDR3 is CASSPGLAGVGYEQYF. CDR3 nucleotides: TGTGCCAGCAGCCCCGGACTAGCGGGAGTGGGGTACGAGCAGTACTTC. The full variable domain, in which reference TRBV7-6 and TRBJ2-7 provide the parts outside the CDR3, is GAGVSQSPRYKVTKRGQDVALRCDPISGHVSLYWYRQALGQGPEFLTYFNYEAQQDKSGLPNDRFSAERPEGSISTLTIQRTEQRDSAMYRCASSPGLAGVGYEQYFGPGTRLTVT.

V and J are TRBV24-1 and TRBJ1-4; 9 nucleotides align to TRBD1. The CDR3 consists of 17 residues. Per the germline V gene, CDR1 is KGHDR and CDR2 is SFDVKD. Losses at the gene ends were 7 bases for V and 3 bases for J; bases not matched to a gene: 11. The CDR3 DNA sequence: TGTGCCACCAGCGATGGCACAGGGGGCTATGCTAATGAAAAACTGTTTTTT. Its translation is CATSDGTGGYANEKLFF.

This sequence joins TRBV3-1 (or the pseudogene TRBV3-2) and TRBJ2-3, with TRBD1 matching over 9 bases. Trimming took 4 bases from V and 6 from J; bases not matched to a gene: 5. Germline CDR1 is LGHDT and CDR2 is YNNKEL (reference sequence). The CDR3 is 14 residues long. The CDR3 region has the DNA TGTGCCAGCAGCCCCCGGACAGGGGCGGATACGCAGTATTTT. Protein sequence: CASSPRTGADTQYF.

This clone was detected only a few times. This chain connects TRBV6-5 to TRBJ1-6; D uncertain. Per germline, CDR1 MNHEY and CDR2 SVGAGI. This CDR3 has 12 residues. V lost 8 bases and J 7 bases, leaving 9 bases between the germline ends. The chain's CDR3 is CASADRNSPLHF. The CDR3 DNA sequence: TGTGCCAGCGCGGATCGGAATTCACCCCTCCACTTT.

This chain joins TRBV7-9 and TRBJ1-1, with 7 positions matching TRBD1. Germline CDR1 is SEHNR and CDR2 is FQNEAQ (reference sequence). The CDR3 length is 13 residues. After removal of 8 bases from V and 4 bases from J, the junction contained 7 bases not matched to a gene. The CDR3: CASETGWSTEAFF. Here the CDR3 DNA reads TGTGCCAGCGAGACAGGGTGGAGCACTGAAGCTTTCTTT.

The gene calls are TRBV10-3 and TRBJ2-3; 8 bases fit TRBD2. From germline, CDR1 is ENHRY and CDR2 SYGVKD. The CDR3 sequence is 14 residues long. Trimming at V came to 8 bases and at J to 4 bases, leaving 8 bases not matched to a gene. CDR3 amino acids: CAIRPPGGADTQYF. As DNA, the CDR3 is TGTGCCATCCGACCGCCGGGGGGGGCAGATACGCAGTATTTT.

V and J are TRBV4-3 and TRBJ1-2; maybe TRBD1 (5 bases). Trimming took 0 bases from V and 3 from J, leaving 11 bases between them. The CDR3 totals 15 residues. The germline gives CDR1 LGHNA, CDR2 YSLEER. This chain's CDR3 is CASSQETGFYYGYTF. CDR3 in DNA: TGCGCCAGCAGCCAAGAAACAGGTTTTTACTATGGCTACACCTTC.

This chain links TRBV7-3 with TRBJ2-3; D is undetermined. Trimming took off 3 bases at V and 4 bases at J, with 8 bases between the two ends. Germline CDR1 reads SGHTA; CDR2 reads FQGTGA. The CDR3 is made up of 13 amino acids. Written as DNA, the CDR3 is TGTGCCAGCAGCTTCGGAGTAGCAGATACGCAGTATTTT. It specifies CASSFGVADTQYF.

This chain links TRBV3-1 (or the pseudogene TRBV3-2) with TRBJ1-4, with 8 bases fitting TRBD1. The CDR3 is 18 amino acids. The germline gives CDR1 LGHDT, CDR2 YNNKEL (reference sequence). V shed 0 bases, J shed 0 bases, and the junction held 6 bases outside the gene matches. Written as DNA, the CDR3 is TGTGCCAGCAGCCAAGATTTATGGGACAGGCCAACTAATGAAAAACTGTTTTTT. Its protein product is CASSQDLWDRPTNEKLFF.

The V gene is TRBV21-1, the J gene TRBJ1-5; TRBD1 was called by the table and not checked on the DNA. TRBV21-1 is annotated as a pseudogene. The CDR3 runs to 19 residues. The CDR3 nucleotides are TGTGCCAGCAGCAAGCTTCAGTATCCCCACAGGGTCAGCAATCAGCCCCAGCATTTT. Amino acids: CASSKLQYPHRVSNQPQHF.